This is a list of T cell receptor beta chains from one sample in a study of early T cells in non-severe SARS-CoV-2 infection. TCRdb used MiXCR to reprocess the 5' RACE reads, holding one entry per CDR3 protein. The table has about 76,000 distinct CDR3 sequences, roughly a sixth seen once. Sequenced: whole blood. Source of these receptors: an adult who was a healthcare worker with PCR-confirmed SARS-CoV-2 infection or an uninfected control (not recorded which). CDR3s include the opening cysteine and the closing phenylalanine or tryptophan. A D gene is named only where the DNA matches it firmly.

cdr3_aa d_call j_call v_call
CSAPRLAGGDLDTQYF TRBD2 TRBJ2-3 TRBV20-1
CASSGTANYGYTF - TRBJ1-2 TRBV6-1
CASSKEGSNTGELFF - TRBJ2-2 TRBV5-1
CSARGGTSFYNEQFF TRBD2 TRBJ2-1 TRBV20-1
CASSFRIVDEQYF - TRBJ2-7 TRBV6-5
CASSYRGLETQYF TRBD1 TRBJ2-5 TRBV12-3/TRBV12-4
CASSSSGTSGFTSTDTQYF TRBD2 TRBJ2-3 TRBV5-1
CAGNSSPASGYNEQFF TRBD2 TRBJ2-1 TRBV9
CASSFIGRTYGYTF - TRBJ1-2 TRBV12-3/TRBV12-4
CASSLLASGAYEQYF - TRBJ2-7 TRBV28
CASRPGGRGDEQFF TRBD2 TRBJ2-1 TRBV27
CASSQMSGNTEAFF - TRBJ1-1 TRBV4-1
CASSFVDTTYEQYF - TRBJ2-7 TRBV27
CASSLAGTDSYEQYF - TRBJ2-7 TRBV5-5
CASSYVGAFYGYTF - TRBJ1-2 TRBV6-2/TRBV6-3
CSARDRLTGELFF - TRBJ2-2 TRBV20-1
CAISVETDTQYF - TRBJ2-3 TRBV10-3
CSAHVLPGELFF - TRBJ2-2 TRBV20-1
CASSASTGGNEKLFF TRBD1 TRBJ1-4 TRBV7-9
CASKLAGQRGMNTEAFF - TRBJ1-1 TRBV6-1
CASSSRALAGGPGEQYF TRBD2 TRBJ2-7 TRBV7-2
CASSPSYLTGRTKNIQYF - TRBJ2-4 TRBV28
CASSLVEEETQYF - TRBJ2-5 TRBV7-6
CASSVEVGRRYEQYF TRBD2 TRBJ2-7 TRBV9
CASSPGQGPYTQYF TRBD1 TRBJ2-3 TRBV7-9
CASSLWPPRELFF - TRBJ2-2 TRBV5-4
CASSVRVAGEQYF - TRBJ2-7 TRBV4-1
CASTLAGAAWEQYF TRBD2 TRBJ2-7 TRBV12-3/TRBV12-4
CASRDNRVNTEAFF - TRBJ1-1 TRBV6-2/TRBV6-3
CSGEGRIGGTDTQYF - TRBJ2-3 TRBV29-1
CATTPSGTDTQYF - TRBJ2-3 TRBV6-6
CASSPSTDLYGYTF - TRBJ1-2 TRBV18
CASSVRDTIYF - TRBJ1-3 TRBV12-3/TRBV12-4
CASSLEMGSSGNTIYF - TRBJ1-3 TRBV5-1
CSARVGGNTEAFF - TRBJ1-1 TRBV20-1
CASSNQASGSNEQFF - TRBJ2-1 TRBV21-1
CASSLYTCRGRRQPQHF - TRBJ1-5 TRBV11-3
CASSTGINQPQHF - TRBJ1-5 TRBV19
CASTDWGQGRSNTGELFF TRBD1 TRBJ2-2 TRBV5-1
CASSSRVATDTQYF - TRBJ2-3 TRBV6-2/TRBV6-3
CASSYGGGQDTQYF - TRBJ2-3 TRBV6-2/TRBV6-3
CATSRDASGKAYNEQFF TRBD2 TRBJ2-1 TRBV15